A selection of T cell receptor beta chains follows, all from one sample in a study of graft-versus-host responses after intestinal transplantation. Libraries were prepared by immunoSEQ multiplex PCR; TCRdb keeps only in-frame clonotypes and omits some of them. The table shows about 90,000 clones, with roughly 93% occurring only once. Antigens of these TCRs are unknown. The source was unstimulated CD8+ T cells sorted from spleen or lymph node cells, collected before transplant. These receptors came from a human donor who was the organ donor for an intestinal transplant. Each CDR3 is given with its conserved first and last residue. Each record gives: clone size, J gene, V gene, D gene, CDR3 protein, CDR3 DNA. The D gene is left open where the match is weak. Clone size is stated in some rows and not others, as once, few, many or a class when expanded.

. TRBJ2-1 TRBV28 . CASSFGTFNEQFF TGTGCCAGCAGCTTCGGGACTTTCAATGAGCAGTTCTTC
. TRBJ2-1 TRBV4-3 . CASSQARFSLVGGEQFF TGCGCCAGCAGCCAAGCCCGGTTTAGTCTAGTAGGGGGTGAGCAGTTCTTC
. TRBJ2-3 TRBV11-2 TRBD1 CASRGQGPDTQYF TGTGCCAGCAGGGGACAGGGTCCAGATACGCAGTATTTT
. TRBJ1-1 TRBV5-1 . CASSREAGTEAFF TGCGCCAGCAGCCGAGAAGCGGGTACTGAAGCTTTCTTT
. TRBJ2-1 TRBV6-1 . CASSERSGWELEDEQFF TGTGCCAGCAGTGAGCGGTCAGGGTGGGAACTTGAGGATGAGCAGTTCTTC
. TRBJ1-4 TRBV9 . CASSPALEEKLFF TGTGCCAGCAGCCCTGCTCTCGAGGAAAAACTGTTTTTT
. TRBJ2-2 TRBV11-1 TRBD1 CASSPTTPGTGRVGELFF TGTGCCAGCAGCCCAACCACCCCCGGGACAGGGAGGGTCGGGGAGCTGTTTTTT
once TRBJ2-2 TRBV7-8 TRBD1 CASSLPEGQTPSGELFF TGTGCCAGCAGCTTACCCGAGGGACAGACCCCGAGCGGGGAGCTGTTTTTT
. TRBJ2-1 TRBV11-2 . CASSLTWLSEQFF TGTGCCAGCAGCTTGACATGGCTCAGTGAGCAGTTCTTC
once TRBJ1-1 TRBV6-4 . CASSASERETEAFF TGTGCCAGCAGTGCCTCCGAGAGGGAGACTGAAGCTTTCTTT
. TRBJ1-1 TRBV7-9 . CASSPGLTNTEAFF TGTGCCAGCAGCCCAGGGTTGACGAACACTGAAGCTTTCTTT
. TRBJ2-7 TRBV19 TRBD1 CASSKSGQGYYEQYF TGTGCCAGTAGTAAGTCAGGACAGGGATACTACGAGCAGTACTTC
. TRBJ2-3 TRBV28 . CASNYLADYHTDTQYF TGTGCCAGCAATTACTTGGCGGACTACCACACAGATACGCAGTATTTT
. TRBJ2-7 TRBV11-1 . CASSPGVGYEQYF TGTGCCAGCAGCCCAGGGGTGGGCTACGAGCAGTACTTC
. TRBJ2-5 TRBV9 . CASSLQGGETQYF TGTGCCAGCAGCTTGCAGGGTGGGGAGACCCAGTACTTC
. TRBJ1-2 TRBV9 TRBD1 CASSVYRTGAYGYTF TGTGCCAGCAGCGTATATAGGACAGGAGCCTATGGCTACACCTTC
. TRBJ1-5 TRBV4-2 . CASSQVLGGNQPQHF TGTGCCAGCAGCCAAGTATTAGGAGGGAATCAGCCCCAGCATTTT
. TRBJ1-2 TRBV5-3 . CARSLGRGEVDYGYTF TGTGCCAGAAGCCTGGGTCGGGGGGAAGTGGACTATGGCTACACCTTC
. TRBJ2-7 TRBV27 TRBD2 CASSLSASLLAEYEQYF TGTGCCAGCAGTTTAAGTGCTTCGCTGCTAGCGGAATACGAGCAGTACTTC
. TRBJ2-7 TRBV19 TRBD2 CASSPAGASYEQYF TGTGCCAGTTCTCCAGCGGGAGCCTCCTACGAGCAGTACTTC
. TRBJ2-6 TRBV7-9 . CASITGGGANVLTF TGTGCCAGCATCACAGGTGGGGGGGCCAACGTCCTGACTTTC
once TRBJ2-5 TRBV30 TRBD2 CAWSVVLAGAQETQYF TGTGCCTGGAGTGTTGTTCTAGCGGGGGCACAAGAGACCCAGTACTTC
. TRBJ2-1 TRBV28 TRBD2 CASSLTGTSGISASYNEQFF TGTGCCAGCAGTCTAACCGGGACTAGCGGGATCTCGGCGTCCTACAATGAGCAGTTCTTC
. TRBJ2-1 TRBV7-9 TRBD2 CASSFASGTYNEQFF TGTGCCAGCAGCTTTGCTAGCGGGACCTACAATGAGCAGTTCTTC
. TRBJ2-2 TRBV7-2 TRBD2 CASSVNTRTSGTTGELFF TGTGCCAGCAGCGTTAACACCCGGACTAGCGGGACCACCGGGGAGCTGTTTTTT
. TRBJ2-2 TRBV7-9 . CASSLADRLDTGELFF TGTGCCAGCAGCTTAGCGGACAGATTGGACACCGGGGAGCTGTTTTTT
. TRBJ2-1 TRBV6-5 . CASSYTGASYNEQFF TGTGCCAGCAGTTATACCGGAGCCTCCTACAATGAGCAGTTCTTC
. TRBJ2-5 TRBV20-1 TRBD2 CSGSGGPTQYF TGCAGTGGTTCGGGGGGGCCAACCCAGTACTTC
few TRBJ2-7 TRBV4-1 TRBD2 CASSQTSGSSYEQYF TGCGCCAGCAGTCAGACTAGCGGGAGCTCCTACGAGCAGTACTTC
. TRBJ2-3 TRBV9 TRBD1 CASSALDRVPDTQYF TGTGCCAGCAGCGCCCTGGACAGGGTCCCGGATACGCAGTATTTT
few TRBJ2-7 TRBV4-3 . CASSHERPYEQYF TGCGCCAGCAGCCATGAGCGACCCTACGAGCAGTACTTC
. TRBJ2-1 TRBV4-3 . CASSQVSLWGRSYNEQFF TGCGCCAGCAGCCAAGTCTCCCTCTGGGGGCGCTCCTACAATGAGCAGTTCTTC
. TRBJ2-1 TRBV6-1 TRBD1 CASSEASGGTDEQFF TGTGCCAGCAGTGAAGCGTCAGGGGGCACGGATGAGCAGTTCTTC
. TRBJ2-1 TRBV5-4 TRBD2 CASSPSGSSYNEQFF TGTGCCAGCAGCCCTAGCGGGAGCTCCTACAATGAGCAGTTCTTC
. TRBJ2-3 TRBV4-2 TRBD1 CASSRRDRPTDTQYF TGTGCCAGCAGCCGAAGGGACAGGCCCACAGATACGCAGTATTTT
. TRBJ1-2 TRBV9 . CASSSEGVWGYGYTF TGTGCCAGCAGCTCAGAGGGGGTCTGGGGCTATGGCTACACCTTC
. TRBJ2-1 TRBV28 TRBD2 CASSLSSGRVSSYNEQFF TGTGCCAGCAGTTTATCTAGCGGGAGGGTCAGCTCCTACAATGAGCAGTTCTTC
. TRBJ2-2 TRBV7-6 TRBD1 CASSTGQGGTGELFF TGTGCCAGCAGCACGGGACAGGGAGGCACCGGGGAGCTGTTTTTT
. TRBJ2-7 TRBV27 TRBD2 CASRRGGGHEQYF TGTGCCAGCAGGCGCGGGGGGGGACACGAGCAGTACTTC
. TRBJ2-7 TRBV11-2 . CASSVAGGRTYEQYF TGTGCCAGCAGCGTCGCGGGCGGGCGGACCTACGAGCAGTACTTC